Presented here are 18 T cell receptor beta chains from one specimen sequenced in a study of tumor and adjacent non-tumor tissue in lung cancer (dated by TCRdb to about 2018). Receptors were amplified or captured by multiplex PCR. Data came from an Illumina HiSeq 2500. Following protocols modified from ARM-PCR, the researchers constructed TCRbeta libraries through three rounds of nested PCR with primers (Table S4). The public reads were reanalyzed by TCRdb: fastp trimming at Q25, MiXCR alignment, in-frame beta chains only. Every CDR3 protein is listed once, alongside the most common genes and DNA of its rows. The sample table records approximately 76,000 distinct CDR3 sequences; around 65% of these occur just once. Around an eighth of the sample comes from the top ten. Bulk unsorted tissue served as the source for RNA extraction, and RNA quality was assessed using a NanoDrop ND-1000 and an Agilent 2100.

Source material: lung tumor tissue. The receptors were gathered from a woman in her sixties or seventies with non-small cell lung cancer.

On this clonotype itself: Its ends do not fully match the called genes, so a read error is possible. V is TRBV4-1 and J is TRBJ1-1, with D perhaps TRBD1 (6 bases). Germline V lookup: CDR1 MGHRA, CDR2 YSYEKL. The length of the CDR3 is 15 residues. CDR3 region: CAISQVLDRSTEAFF. DNA of the CDR3: TGCGCCATCAGCCAAGTGTTAGACAGGTCCACTGAAGCTTTCTTT.

Comment on this clonotype: The conserved closing phenylalanine or tryptophan is absent in this CDR3, likely reflecting a read error. The V call is TRBV4-1, the J call TRBJ1-2, with D maybe TRBD1 (6 bases). Trimming took off 7 bases at V and 5 bases at J, with 17 bases between the two ends. This CDR3 comprises 14 residues. Per the germline V gene, CDR1 is MGHRA and CDR2 is YSYEKL. The CDR3 loop reads CASIPRQAGYGYTL. CDR3 in DNA: TGCGCCAGCATACCTCGACAGGCGGGATATGGCTACACCCTC.

Points on this clonotype: A much bigger clone sits one base away, suggesting this may be a read error. The chain combines TRBV7-8 with TRBJ2-1; 14 nucleotides agree with TRBD2. CDR1 SGHVS and CDR2 FQNEAQ come from the germline V gene. The CDR3 sequence is 15 residues long. V lost 4 bases, J lost 13 bases, and 9 bases stayed unmatched. The CDR3 DNA follows: TGTGCCAGCAGCTCCCCCGGGACTAGCGGGAGTGATCAGTTCTTC. Encoded protein: CASSSPGTSGSDQFF.

About this clonotype: This sequence may be a read error, since a much larger clone differs from it by one base. V gene TRBV5-1 combines with J gene TRBJ2-7, with 7 bases aligning to TRBD2. From germline, CDR1 is SGHRS and CDR2 YFSETQ. The CDR3 length is 17 residues. J lost 4 bases, V lost 4 bases, and 17 bases had no gene match. CDR3 residues: CASSRRLAAGAGYEQYF. The DNA for the CDR3 is TGCGCCAGCAGCCGCCGGTTGGCGGCGGGAGCCGGGTACGAGCAGTACTTC.

This clonotype was seen once. The missing conserved phenylalanine or tryptophan at the end of this CDR3 makes a read error likely. V gene TRBV29-1 combines with J gene TRBJ2-7; D might be TRBD2 (6 bases). CDR3 size: 12 residues. Germline CDR1 and CDR2: SQVTM and ANQGSEA. The CDR3 nucleotides read TGCAGTGTTCAAGAGGGGAGGTACGAGCAGTACTTG. Protein sequence: CSVQEGRYEQYL.

The chain joins TRBV20-1 to TRBJ1-1; the D is unclear. The CDR3 has 12 residues. Germline loops: CDR1 DFQATT, CDR2 SNEGSKA (reference sequence). The V gene lost 4 bases and the J gene lost 3 bases, with 9 bases spanning the gap. CDR3 sequence (DNA): TGCAGTGCTACAGTCGGGGACACTGAAGCTTTCTTT. This encodes CSATVGDTEAFF.

The chain recombines TRBV12-5 with TRBJ2-1; 7 nucleotides agree with TRBD2. CDR1 and CDR2 from the germline V gene are LGHNT and FRNRAP. This CDR3 has 16 amino acids. Unmatched junction bases numbered 15, after V lost 7 bases and J lost 6 bases. CDR3 protein: CASALQPAGVGNEQFF. The CDR3 nucleotides are TGTGCTAGTGCCCTACAGCCCGCGGGAGTCGGCAATGAGCAGTTCTTC.

This clonotype occurred many times. With a much larger clone just one base away, this may be a read error. The chain links TRBV11-3 to TRBJ1-3; tentatively, D is TRBD1 (5 bases). The CDR3 consists of 19 residues. CDR1 SGHNT and CDR2 YENEEA come from the germline V gene. The chain's CDR3 is CASSQGHGTTNNSRNTIYF. CDR3 sequence (DNA): TGTGCCAGCAGCCAAGGACATGGTACCACAAATAACTCTAGAAACACCATATATTTT.

This clonotype was seen a single time. The CDR3 does not close with the conserved phenylalanine or tryptophan, likely indicating a read error. The V and J genes are TRBV10-3 and TRBJ2-1, with D possibly being TRBD2 (6 bases). The CDR3 is 13 residues long. Germline loops: CDR1 ENHRY, CDR2 SYGVKD. CDR3 sequence reads: CAIGESGLGEQFS. DNA of the CDR3: TGTGCCATCGGTGAGTCGGGACTGGGTGAGCAGTTCTCC.

A note on this clonotype: One junction end disagrees with the germline gene, perhaps due to a read error. The CDR3 DNA follows: TGCGCTAGCAGTGGGAGGATGAACACCGGGGGGCTGTTTTTT. It specifies CASSGRMNTGGLFF. V is TRBV10-1 and J is TRBJ2-2; tentative D call: TRBD2 (6 bases). Germline CDR1 and CDR2: WNHNN and SYGVQD (reference sequence). The CDR3 runs 14 residues.

This clonotype was seen repeatedly, ten times or more. The chain links TRBV4-2 to TRBJ2-1; 10 bases fit TRBD2. Germline V gene data show CDR1 as LGHNA and CDR2 as YNFKEQ. The CDR3 totals 17 residues. The V and J ends lost 0 bases and 3 bases, in that order; junction bases with no gene match: 5. The CDR3 sequence is CASSQDESSGSYNEQFF. The CDR3 region has the DNA TGTGCCAGCAGCCAAGATGAGTCTAGCGGGAGCTACAATGAGCAGTTCTTC.

On this clonotype: Since a much larger clone is just one base distant, this may be a read error. V and J are TRBV5-1 and TRBJ1-1; maybe TRBD1 (6 bases). The V gene's germline CDR1 is SGHRS and CDR2 YFSETQ. The length of the CDR3 is 15 residues. In DNA form, the CDR3 reads TGCGCCAGCAGCTCAGGGGACGGGATGAACACTGAAGCTCTCTTT. Protein sequence: CASSSGDGMNTEALF.

This clonotype was found once. Germline is not matched at one junction end, which may reflect a read error. This chain links TRBV4-1 with TRBJ2-7; D might be TRBD2 (5 bases). Germline CDR1 and CDR2: MGHRA and YSYEKL. This CDR3 contains 15 residues. CDR3 loop: CASNQGSRTLYEQYF. For the CDR3, the DNA is TGCGCCAGCAACCAAGGGAGTAGGACCCTCTACGAGCAGTACTTC.

This clonotype was picked up one time. Compared with germline, one end of the junction differs, possibly owing to a read error. The chain uses TRBV6-6 and TRBJ1-1; D is ambiguous. The CDR3 sequence is 11 residues long. Germline lookup yields CDR1 MNHNY and CDR2 SVGAGI (reference sequence). The DNA for the CDR3 is TGTACCAGTGCGACTGACACTGAAGCTTTCTTT. Its protein product is CTSATDTEAFF.

About this clonotype: At one end the junction does not follow the germline gene, possibly because of a read error. The chain has TRBV29-1 and TRBJ2-7; maybe TRBD1 (5 bases). The CDR3 spans 12 residues. Germline-derived CDR1 and CDR2 are SQVTM and ANQGSEA. The chain's CDR3 is CGVGARSYERYF. The CDR3 bases are TGCGGCGTTGGGGCTCGATCGTACGAGCGGTACTTC.

J is TRBJ1-2 and V is TRBV5-1; TRBD1 aligns across 8 bases. The length of the CDR3 is 16 residues. Germline CDR1 reads SGHRS; CDR2 reads YFSETQ. The V gene end was trimmed by 1 base and the J gene end by 11 bases; junction bases not matched to a gene: 16. The chain's CDR3 is CASSLTLAGGSAGYTF. The CDR3 bases are TGCGCCAGCAGCTTGACCTTGGCAGGGGGCAGCGCTGGTTACACCTTC.

About this clonotype: The junction departs from the called germline gene at one end, perhaps through a read error. CDR3: CSVEDTGTGPPGMQYF. The CDR3 DNA sequence: TGCAGTGTTGAAGACACCGGGACAGGCCCCCCAGGTATGCAGTATTTT. The genes are TRBV29-1 and TRBJ2-3, with 8 bases that match TRBD1. The length of the CDR3 is 16 residues. Germline-derived CDR1 and CDR2 are SQVTM and ANQGSEA.

Details on this clonotype: An end of the junction does not agree with germline; a read error may underlie this. The V gene is TRBV6-5, the J gene TRBJ2-3, with D uncertain. Per germline, CDR1 MNHEY and CDR2 SVGAGI. This CDR3 region has 14 residues. CDR3 in DNA: TGTGTCAGCAGGCTGCTTGGCGACCCAGATACGCAGTATTTT. Protein: CVSRLLGDPDTQYF.